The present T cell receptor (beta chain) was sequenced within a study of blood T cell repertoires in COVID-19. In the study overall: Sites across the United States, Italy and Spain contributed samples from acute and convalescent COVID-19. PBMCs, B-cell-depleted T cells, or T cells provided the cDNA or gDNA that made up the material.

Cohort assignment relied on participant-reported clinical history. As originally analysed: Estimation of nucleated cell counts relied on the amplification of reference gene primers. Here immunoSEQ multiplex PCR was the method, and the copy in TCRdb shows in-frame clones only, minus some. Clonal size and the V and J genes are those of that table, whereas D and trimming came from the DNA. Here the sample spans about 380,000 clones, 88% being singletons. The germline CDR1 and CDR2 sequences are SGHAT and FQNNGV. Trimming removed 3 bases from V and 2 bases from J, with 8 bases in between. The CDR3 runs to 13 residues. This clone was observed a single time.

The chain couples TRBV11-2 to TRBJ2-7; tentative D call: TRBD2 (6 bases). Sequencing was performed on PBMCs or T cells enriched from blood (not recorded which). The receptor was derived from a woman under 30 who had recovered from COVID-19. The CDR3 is CASSFGGAYEQYF. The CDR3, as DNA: TGTGCCAGCAGCTTCGGAGGGGCCTACGAGCAGTACTTC.